This T cell receptor beta chain was captured by sequencing in a study of T cell repertoires in cytomegalovirus infection. The V gene lost 3 bases and the J gene lost 1 base, with 8 bases spanning the gap. Germline CDR1 reads DFQATT; CDR2 reads SNEGSKA (reference sequence). The CDR3 consists of 13 residues. TCRdb re-derived calls from the reads in MiXCR, one entry per CDR3 protein. The data hold about 260,000 distinct CDR3 sequences, with approximately 13% observed a single time. The material sequenced was PBMCs. V is TRBV20-1 and J is TRBJ2-3, with a weak D call TRBD1 (5 bases). The receptor's source is a human donor in good health (CMV status not recorded). Some clones in this sample may be carry-over from other donors' samples. The CDR3 DNA reads as TGCAGTGCTAGGGGGCTACGCACAGATACGCAGTATTTT. As protein: CSARGLRTDTQYF.